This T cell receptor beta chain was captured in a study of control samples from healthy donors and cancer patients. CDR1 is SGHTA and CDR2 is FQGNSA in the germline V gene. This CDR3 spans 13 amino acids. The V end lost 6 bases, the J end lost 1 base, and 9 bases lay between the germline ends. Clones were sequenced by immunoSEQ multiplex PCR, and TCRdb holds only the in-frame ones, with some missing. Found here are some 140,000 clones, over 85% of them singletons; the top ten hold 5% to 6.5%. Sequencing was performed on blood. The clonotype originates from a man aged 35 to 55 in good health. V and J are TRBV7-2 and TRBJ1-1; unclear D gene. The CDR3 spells CASSRQRNTEAFF. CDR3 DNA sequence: TGTGCCAGCAGTCGCCAAAGGAACACTGAAGCTTTCTTT.